The text below deals with one T cell receptor (beta chain). Antigen: not known. This table comes from immunoSEQ multiplex PCR, and its TCRdb copy is limited to in-frame clones, with some not included. The sample includes about 56,000 clones, 80% to 90% of them seen just once. This entry comes from a study of T cell responses to AZD1222 COVID-19 vaccine. Looking at the study overall: Second doses that came at about 4 or about 12 weeks were put together. The study's findings and limits: Spike regions recognized by vaccine-associated CD4 TCRs spanned the protein, led by 160-218 and 743-854. Spike-specific TCR breadth and depth rose after two AZD1222 doses. No repertoire was sampled before or during the peak T cell response, only after it.

The source material was peripheral blood, sampled on day 0 of AZD1222 vaccination. The receptor's source is an adult in good health.

The CDR3 is CASSSDLTYEQYF. The CDR3 nucleotides are TGTGCCAGCAGCAGTGACCTTACCTACGAGCAGTACTTC. This sequence joins TRBV28 and TRBJ2-7, with unresolved D. CDR3 length equals 13 residues. CDR1 and CDR2 from the germline V gene are MDHEN and SYDVKM. V was clipped by 6 bases and J by 2 bases, with 11 bases between them.